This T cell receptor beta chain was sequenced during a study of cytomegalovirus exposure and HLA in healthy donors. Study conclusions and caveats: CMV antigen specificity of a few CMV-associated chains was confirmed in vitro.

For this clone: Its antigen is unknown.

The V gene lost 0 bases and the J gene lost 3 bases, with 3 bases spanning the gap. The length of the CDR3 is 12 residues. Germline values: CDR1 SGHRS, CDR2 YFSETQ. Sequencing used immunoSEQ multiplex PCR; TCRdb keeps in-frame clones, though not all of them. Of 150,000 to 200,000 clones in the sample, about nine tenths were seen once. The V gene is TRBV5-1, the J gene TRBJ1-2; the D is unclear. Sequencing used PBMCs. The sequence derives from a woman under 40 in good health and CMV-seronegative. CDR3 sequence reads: CASSLADYGYTF. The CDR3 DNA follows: TGCGCCAGCAGCTTGGCCGACTATGGCTACACCTTC.